This entry lists 24 T cell receptor beta chains sequenced from one sample in a study of pediatric ulcerative colitis. The data were produced by immunoSEQ multiplex PCR, yet TCRdb's version contains in-frame clones alone and is incomplete. The sample contains approximately 5,000 clones, nearly 90% of which appear only once. Sequencing was performed on blood. These TCRs come from a boy younger than 18 with mild ulcerative colitis.

The rearrangement links TRBV7-2 to TRBJ1-2; D not certain. V was shortened by 6 bases and J by 0 bases, with 17 bases between the two germline ends. Germline V gene data show CDR1 as SGHTA and CDR2 as FQGNSA. This CDR3 region has 16 residues. In DNA, the CDR3 is TGTGCCAGCAGTCTCCAACGGGTTATTGCTAACTATGGCTACACCTTC. Its protein product is CASSLQRVIANYGYTF.

The rearrangement joins TRBV19 to TRBJ1-1, with D maybe TRBD1 (5 bases). The germline gives CDR1 LNHDA, CDR2 SQIVND (reference sequence). This CDR3 contains 15 residues. The V end lost 7 bases, the J end lost 4 bases, and 19 bases lay between the germline ends. CDR3 protein: CASILSRVAGTEAFF. In DNA form, the CDR3 reads TGTGCCAGTATCCTAAGCAGGGTAGCTGGCACTGAAGCTTTCTTT. Complete variable domain (other parts from reference TRBV19 and TRBJ1-1): DGGITQSPKYLFRKEGQNVTLSCEQNLNHDAMYWYRQDPGQGLRLIYYSQIVNDFQKGDIAEGYSVSREKKESFPLTVTSAQKNPTAFYLCASILSRVAGTEAFFGQGTRLTVV.

CDR3 nucleotides: TGTGCCAGCAAAGGCGTCACCGGGGAGCTGTTTTTT. Its protein is CASKGVTGELFF. The genes are TRBV25-1 and TRBJ2-2; no firm D call. Germline V CDR1 and CDR2: MGHDK, SYGVNS. There are 12 residues in the CDR3. V was pared by 7 bases and J by 4 bases, with 7 bases between. Looking up the rest from reference TRBV25-1 and TRBJ2-2 gives the full variable domain: EADIYQTPRYLVIGTGKKITLECSQTMGHDKMYWYQQDPGMELHLIHYSYGVNSTEKGDLSSESTVSRIRTEHFPLTLESARPSHTSQYLCASKGVTGELFFGEGSRLTVL.

The chain combines TRBV30 with TRBJ2-7; TRBD1 aligns across 9 bases. CDR3 size: 12 residues. Trimming took 7 bases from V and 5 from J; bases not matched to a gene: 6. CDR1 GTSNPN and CDR2 SVGIG come from the germline V gene (reference sequence). The CDR3 bases are TGTGCCTTCCGGGACAGGGTGGACGAGCAGTACTTC. Translating gives CAFRDRVDEQYF.

In its sample, this clone was seen once. This chain joins TRBV5-1 and TRBJ2-6, with D tentatively TRBD2 (6 bases). V shed 1 base and J shed 0 bases, with 11 bases lying between them. CDR1 is SGHRS, CDR2 YFSETQ, per germline. The CDR3 is 17 amino acids. For the CDR3, the DNA is TGCGCCAGCAGCTTGTTCGACGGGGGCTCTGGGGCCAACGTCCTGACTTTC. Its translation: CASSLFDGGSGANVLTF.

The genes are TRBV27 and TRBJ2-3, with D possibly TRBD2 on 5 matching bases. Germline V gene lookup returns CDR1 MNHEY and CDR2 SMNVEV (reference sequence). Between the trimmed V and J ends, which lost 0 bases and 2 bases, there was a span of 12 bases. The CDR3 consists of 16 residues. In DNA form, the CDR3 reads TGTGCCAGCAGTTTATCGAACGGGAAAATCACAGATACGCAGTATTTT. Residues: CASSLSNGKITDTQYF.

CDR3 nucleotide sequence: TGTGCCAGCAGCCAAGCCACCGGGACTAGCGGGAGTGTGGGGGAGCTGTTTTTT. This codes for CASSQATGTSGSVGELFF. V gene TRBV4-2 combines with J gene TRBJ2-2; 14 bases align to TRBD2. Germline CDR1 and CDR2: LGHNA and YNFKEQ. V trimming: 1 base; J trimming: 8 bases; junction bases outside the gene matches: 9. There are 18 residues in the CDR3.

The CDR3 DNA is TGTGCCAGCGGGGGACAGCCGAACACTGAAGCTTTCTTT. It encodes CASGGQPNTEAFF. This chain joins TRBV19 and TRBJ1-1; 7 bases are a match to TRBD1. After removal of 9 bases from V and 1 base from J, the junction contained 5 bases not matched to a gene. CDR3 length equals 13 residues. Per germline, CDR1 LNHDA and CDR2 SQIVND (reference sequence).

The chain has TRBV18 and TRBJ1-5; 9 bases map to TRBD1. Germline V CDR1 and CDR2: KGHSH, LQKENI. The CDR3 consists of 15 residues. Trimming cost V 4 bases and J 2 bases; bases outside gene matches: 3. The CDR3 DNA reads TGTGCCAGCTCACTCACAGGGGGCGGCAATCAGCCCCAGCATTTT. The encoded protein is CASSLTGGGNQPQHF.

This chain connects TRBV5-6 to TRBJ2-3; perhaps TRBD1 as D (5 bases). Germline lookup yields CDR1 SGHDT and CDR2 YYEEEE. V gave up 4 bases and J gave up 3 bases, with 15 bases separating them. The CDR3 extends over 15 amino acids. The CDR3 region is CASSPVGAPTDTQYF. The CDR3 coding sequence is TGTGCCAGCAGCCCCGTTGGGGCACCGACAGATACGCAGTATTTT.

This chain uses TRBV28 with TRBJ1-3; 7 nucleotides line up with TRBD1. Trimming cost V 6 bases and J 8 bases; bases outside gene matches: 16. CDR3 size: 16 residues. Germline CDR1 MDHEN, CDR2 SYDVKM. The CDR3 loop is CASRPTRQGLRDTIYF. DNA for the CDR3: TGTGCCAGCAGACCTACCCGACAGGGTCTCCGGGACACCATATATTTT.

This clone is a singleton in its sample. This chain joins TRBV4-2 and TRBJ2-5, with 9 bases identical to TRBD2. The V and J ends lost 0 bases and 5 bases, in that order; junction bases with no gene match: 10. This CDR3 region has 17 residues. Germline CDR1 LGHNA, CDR2 YNFKEQ. The CDR3 DNA reads as TGTGCCAGCAGCCAAGAAGGGCCAGGCGGGAGGGGGGAGACCCAGTACTTC. Its translation: CASSQEGPGGRGETQYF.

The rearrangement uses TRBV6-1 and TRBJ1-2; the D gene is possibly TRBD1 (5 bases). V lost 3 bases to trimming and J lost 4 bases, with 18 bases between them. Germline CDR1 is MNHNS and CDR2 is SASEGT. CDR3 length: 16 residues. CDR3 sequence: CASSDSSRGKSYGYTF. Written as DNA, the CDR3 is TGTGCCAGCAGTGATTCCTCCCGGGGCAAGAGCTATGGCTACACCTTC.

The chain uses TRBV11-2 and TRBJ1-4, with a tentative D call TRBD1 (6 bases). CDR3 length: 18 residues. V was shortened by 4 bases and J by 3 bases, with 21 bases between the two germline ends. Germline assignment: CDR1 SGHAT and CDR2 FQNNGV. Written as DNA, the CDR3 is TGTGCCAGCAGCTCCCGGGGGCGCGGGGAACGGTCTAATGAAAAACTGTTTTTT. Translating it yields CASSSRGRGERSNEKLFF.

The rearrangement joins TRBV5-1 to TRBJ2-2; D might be TRBD2 (5 bases). V lost 4 bases, J lost 3 bases, and 10 bases lay in between. Germline values: CDR1 SGHRS, CDR2 YFSETQ. The CDR3 has 14 residues. This CDR3 is CASSRRTDTGELFF. CDR3 DNA sequence: TGCGCCAGCAGCCGAAGGACTGACACCGGGGAGCTGTTTTTT.

This rearrangement joins TRBV13 to TRBJ2-5; 8 bases fit TRBD2. Looked up from germline, CDR1 is PRHDT and CDR2 is FYEKMQ (reference sequence). J gave up 4 bases and V 1 base, and 17 bases lay outside the gene matches. CDR3 size: 19 residues. CDR3 bases: TGTGCCAGCAGCTTAGTTGTAGGGCCGAGCGGGAGCGGGGGAGAGACCCAGTACTTC. Translated: CASSLVVGPSGSGGETQYF.

The rearrangement links TRBV18 to TRBJ2-6; no clear D gene. Germline CDR1 is KGHSH and CDR2 is LQKENI. Deletions cut 1 base from V and 2 bases from J, with 9 bases between. The CDR3 consists of 16 residues. For the CDR3, the DNA is TGTGCCAGCTCACCACTGAAGGGTGCTGGGGCCAACGTCCTGACTTTC. Amino acid sequence: CASSPLKGAGANVLTF.

This chain connects TRBV28 to TRBJ2-7, with a tentative D call TRBD2 (6 bases). The CDR3 length is 14 residues. Trimming pared 5 bases from V and 0 bases from J, leaving 11 bases between. Germline V gene sequence: CDR1 MDHEN, CDR2 SYDVKM. The DNA for the CDR3 is TGTGCCAGCAGTACTTACGGGAGCTCCTACGAGCAGTACTTC. This translates into CASSTYGSSYEQYF.

The chain combines TRBV29-1 with TRBJ1-1; D uncertain. V lost 4 bases to trimming and J lost 5 bases, with 14 bases between them. The CDR3 runs 13 residues. CDR1 SQVTM and CDR2 ANQGSEA come from the germline V gene. CDR3 nucleotide sequence: TGCAGCGTTGTTGCAGCGGGGAGAACTGAAGCTTTCTTT. Amino acid sequence: CSVVAAGRTEAFF.

The chain is built from TRBV6-5 and TRBJ1-2, with 8 bases lining up with TRBD1. The V and J ends lost 5 bases and 6 bases, in that order; junction bases with no gene match: 11. The CDR3 has 15 residues. Germline V gives CDR1 MNHEY, CDR2 SVGAGI. Here the CDR3 DNA reads TGTGCCAGCAGTACGCGGACAGGGAGAGCGCATGGCTACACCTTC. It is translated as CASSTRTGRAHGYTF.

The genes are TRBV28 and TRBJ2-7; D is possibly TRBD1 (7 bases). The CDR3 totals 15 residues. Germline assignment: CDR1 MDHEN and CDR2 SYDVKM. V was pared by 7 bases and J by 0 bases, with 16 bases between. CDR3: CASTFGGQTSYEQYF. In DNA, the CDR3 is TGTGCCAGCACCTTCGGGGGACAGACCTCCTACGAGCAGTACTTC.

The genes are TRBV28 and TRBJ1-5; D ambiguous. CDR3 length equals 12 residues. The V end was cut by 5 bases, the J end by 16 bases, with 18 bases between. Per the germline V gene, CDR1 is MDHEN and CDR2 is SYDVKM. Here the CDR3 reads CASSTTRKWGHF. In nucleotides, the CDR3 is TGTGCCAGCAGTACTACTCGAAAATGGGGACATTTT. Full variable domain (missing parts from reference TRBV28 and TRBJ1-5): DVKVTQSSRYLVKRTGEKVFLECVQDMDHENMFWYRQDPGLGLRLIYFSYDVKMKEKGDIPEGYSVSREKKERFSLILESASTNQTSMYLCASSTTRKWGHFGDGTRLSIL.

This rearrangement joins TRBV7-2 to TRBJ1-5, with a weak D call TRBD1 (6 bases). From germline, CDR1 is SGHTA and CDR2 FQGNSA. V was pared by 4 bases and J by 2 bases, with 15 bases between. There are 16 residues in the CDR3. This CDR3 is CASSSGGPVGNQPQHF. In DNA form, the CDR3 reads TGTGCCAGCAGCTCCGGGGGGCCGGTGGGCAATCAGCCCCAGCATTTT.

This rearrangement joins TRBV27 to TRBJ1-1; TRBD1 aligns across 8 bases. Trimming cost V 6 bases and J 0 bases; bases outside gene matches: 3. Germline V lookup: CDR1 MNHEY, CDR2 SMNVEV (reference sequence). The CDR3 extends over 14 amino acids. The CDR3 sequence: CASRAQGVNTEAFF. In DNA form, the CDR3 reads TGTGCCAGCAGGGCACAGGGGGTGAACACTGAAGCTTTCTTT.